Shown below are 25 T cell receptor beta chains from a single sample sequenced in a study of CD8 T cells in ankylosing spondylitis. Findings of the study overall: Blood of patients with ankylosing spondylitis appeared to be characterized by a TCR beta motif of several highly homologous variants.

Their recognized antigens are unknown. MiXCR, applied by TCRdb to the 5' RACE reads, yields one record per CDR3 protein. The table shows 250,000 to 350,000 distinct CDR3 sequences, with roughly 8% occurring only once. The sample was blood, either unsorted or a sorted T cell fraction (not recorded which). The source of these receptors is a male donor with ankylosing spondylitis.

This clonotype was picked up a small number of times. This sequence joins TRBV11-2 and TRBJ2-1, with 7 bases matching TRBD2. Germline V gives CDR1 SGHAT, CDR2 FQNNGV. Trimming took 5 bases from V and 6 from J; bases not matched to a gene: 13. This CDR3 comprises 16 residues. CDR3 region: CASSLTGGLSLNEQFF. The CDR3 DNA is TGTGCCAGCAGCCTCACCGGGGGACTAAGCCTCAATGAGCAGTTCTTC.

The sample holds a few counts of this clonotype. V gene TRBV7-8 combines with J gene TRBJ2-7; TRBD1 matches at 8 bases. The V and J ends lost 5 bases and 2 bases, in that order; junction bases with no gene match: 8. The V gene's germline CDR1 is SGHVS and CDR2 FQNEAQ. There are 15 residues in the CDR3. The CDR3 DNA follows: TGTGCCAGCAGCGCCCGGATACAGGGGGCCTACGAGCAGTACTTC. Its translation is CASSARIQGAYEQYF.

CDR3: CASSWNFGTSSSYNEQFF. The CDR3 DNA sequence: TGTGCCAGCAGCTGGAATTTTGGGACAAGCAGCTCCTACAATGAGCAGTTCTTC. This chain uses TRBV9 with TRBJ2-1; TRBD1 might be the D (6 bases). Germline CDR1 is SGDLS and CDR2 is YYNGEE. The CDR3 extends over 18 amino acids. Trimming cost V 4 bases and J 0 bases, with 20 bases left between them.

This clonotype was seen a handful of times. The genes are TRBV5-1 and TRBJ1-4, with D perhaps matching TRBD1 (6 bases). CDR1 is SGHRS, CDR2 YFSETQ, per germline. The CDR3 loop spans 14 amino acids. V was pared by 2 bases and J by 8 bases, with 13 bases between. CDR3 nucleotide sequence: TGCGCCAGCAGCTTTCCAGGGGCCGGGGAAAAACTGTTTTTT. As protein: CASSFPGAGEKLFF.

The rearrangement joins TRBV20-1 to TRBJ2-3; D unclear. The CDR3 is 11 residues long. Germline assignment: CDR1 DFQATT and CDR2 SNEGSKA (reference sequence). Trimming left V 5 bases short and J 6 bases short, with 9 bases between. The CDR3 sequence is CSAPIVDTQYF. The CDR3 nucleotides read TGCAGTGCTCCCATTGTGGATACGCAGTATTTT.

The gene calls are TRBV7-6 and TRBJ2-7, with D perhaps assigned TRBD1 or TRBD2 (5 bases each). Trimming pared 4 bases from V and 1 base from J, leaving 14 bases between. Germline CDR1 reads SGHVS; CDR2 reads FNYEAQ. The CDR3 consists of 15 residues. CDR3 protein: CASSSGAGRSYEQYF. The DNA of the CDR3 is TGTGCCAGCAGCTCTGGGGCGGGTCGATCCTACGAGCAGTACTTC.

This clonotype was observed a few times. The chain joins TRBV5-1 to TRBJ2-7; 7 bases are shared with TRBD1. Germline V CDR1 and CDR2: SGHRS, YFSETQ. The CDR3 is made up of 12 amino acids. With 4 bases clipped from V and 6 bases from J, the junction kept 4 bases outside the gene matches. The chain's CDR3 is CASSDRVAEQYF. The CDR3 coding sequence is TGCGCCAGCAGCGACAGGGTGGCCGAGCAGTACTTC.

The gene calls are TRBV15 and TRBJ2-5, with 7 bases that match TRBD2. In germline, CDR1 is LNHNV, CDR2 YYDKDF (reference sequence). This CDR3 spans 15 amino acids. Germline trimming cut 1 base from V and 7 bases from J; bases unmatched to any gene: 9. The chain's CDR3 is CATSRVAGDAGTQYF. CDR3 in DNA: TGTGCCACCAGCAGAGTGGCGGGGGACGCAGGGACCCAGTACTTC.

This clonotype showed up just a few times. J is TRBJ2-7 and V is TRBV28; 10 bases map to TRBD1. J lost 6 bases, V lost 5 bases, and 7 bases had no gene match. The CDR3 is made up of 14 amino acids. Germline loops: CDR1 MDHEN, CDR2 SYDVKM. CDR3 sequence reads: CASSQDRDRGEQYF. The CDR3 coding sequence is TGTGCCAGCAGTCAAGACCGGGACAGGGGCGAGCAGTACTTC.

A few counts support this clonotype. CDR3 DNA sequence: TGTGCCAGCAGCCGTGGTGGCGGGAGTGTCTCCGGGGAGCTGTTTTTT. Translation gives CASSRGGGSVSGELFF. V usage is TRBV13 and J usage is TRBJ2-2; TRBD2 aligns across 7 bases. The length of the CDR3 is 16 residues. Germline V CDR1 and CDR2: PRHDT, FYEKMQ (reference sequence). J was trimmed by 6 bases and V by 5 bases; bases with no gene match: 12. The variable domain in full, completed from reference TRBV13 and TRBJ2-2, reads AAGVIQSPRHLIKEKRETATLKCYPIPRHDTVYWYQQGPGQDPQFLISFYEKMQSDKGSIPDRFSAQQFSDYHSELNMSSLELGDSALYFCASSRGGGSVSGELFFGEGSRLTVL.

The CDR3 sequence is CASSPPGQSAPNYGYTF. Written as DNA, the CDR3 is TGTGCCAGCAGCCCTCCGGGACAGAGTGCCCCTAACTATGGCTACACCTTC. J is TRBJ1-2 and V is TRBV7-8, with TRBD1 matching over 7 bases. V was clipped by 5 bases and J by 0 bases; unmatched bases: 12. Germline CDR1 SGHVS, CDR2 FQNEAQ. This CDR3 is 17 amino acids long.

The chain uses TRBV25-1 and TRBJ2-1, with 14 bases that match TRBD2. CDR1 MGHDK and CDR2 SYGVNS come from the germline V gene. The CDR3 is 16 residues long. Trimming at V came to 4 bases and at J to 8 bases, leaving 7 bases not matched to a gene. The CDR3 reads CASSASGLAGVHEQFF. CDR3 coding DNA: TGTGCCAGCAGTGCATCGGGACTAGCGGGAGTCCATGAGCAGTTCTTC. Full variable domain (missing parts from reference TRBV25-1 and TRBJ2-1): EADIYQTPRYLVIGTGKKITLECSQTMGHDKMYWYQQDPGMELHLIHYSYGVNSTEKGDLSSESTVSRIRTEHFPLTLESARPSHTSQYLCASSASGLAGVHEQFFGPGTRLTVL.

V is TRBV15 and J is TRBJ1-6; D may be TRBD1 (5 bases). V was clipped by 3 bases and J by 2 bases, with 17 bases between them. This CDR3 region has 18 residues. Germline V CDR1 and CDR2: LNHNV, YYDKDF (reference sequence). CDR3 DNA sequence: TGTGCCACCAGCAGCGCGACAGAGGCAAACACCTATAATTCACCCCTCCACTTT. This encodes CATSSATEANTYNSPLHF.

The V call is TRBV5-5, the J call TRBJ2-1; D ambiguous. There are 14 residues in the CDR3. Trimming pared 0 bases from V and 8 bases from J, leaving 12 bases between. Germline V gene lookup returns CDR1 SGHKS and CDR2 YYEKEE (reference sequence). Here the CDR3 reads CASSLVLALDEQFF. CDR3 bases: TGTGCCAGCAGCTTGGTTTTGGCGCTCGATGAGCAGTTCTTC.

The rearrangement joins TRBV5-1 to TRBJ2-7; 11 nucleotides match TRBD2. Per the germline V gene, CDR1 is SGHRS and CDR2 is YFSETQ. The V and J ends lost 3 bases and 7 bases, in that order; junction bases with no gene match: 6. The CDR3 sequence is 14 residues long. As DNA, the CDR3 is TGCGCCAGCAGCTCGACCCTAGCGGGAGGAGAGCAGTACTTC. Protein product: CASSSTLAGGEQYF.

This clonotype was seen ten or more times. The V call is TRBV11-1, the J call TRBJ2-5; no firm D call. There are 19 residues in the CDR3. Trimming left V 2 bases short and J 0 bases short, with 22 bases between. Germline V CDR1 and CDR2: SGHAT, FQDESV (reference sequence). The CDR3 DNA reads TGTGCCAGCAGCTTATTATTCCGTCGTGGGTTGGGTAACCAAGAGACCCAGTACTTC. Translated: CASSLLFRRGLGNQETQYF.

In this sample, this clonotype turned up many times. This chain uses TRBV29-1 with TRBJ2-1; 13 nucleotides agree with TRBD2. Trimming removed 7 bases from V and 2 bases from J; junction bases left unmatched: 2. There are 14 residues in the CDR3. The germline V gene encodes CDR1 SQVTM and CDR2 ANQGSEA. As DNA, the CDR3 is TGCAGCGGGACTAGCGGGAGAACCTACAATGAGCAGTTCTTC. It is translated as CSGTSGRTYNEQFF.

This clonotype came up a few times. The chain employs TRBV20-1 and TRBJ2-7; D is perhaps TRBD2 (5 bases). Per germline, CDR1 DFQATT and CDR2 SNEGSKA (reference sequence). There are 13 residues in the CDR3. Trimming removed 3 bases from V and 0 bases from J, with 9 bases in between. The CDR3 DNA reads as TGCAGTGCTAGTAGCCGGGGCTCCTACGAGCAGTACTTC. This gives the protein CSASSRGSYEQYF.

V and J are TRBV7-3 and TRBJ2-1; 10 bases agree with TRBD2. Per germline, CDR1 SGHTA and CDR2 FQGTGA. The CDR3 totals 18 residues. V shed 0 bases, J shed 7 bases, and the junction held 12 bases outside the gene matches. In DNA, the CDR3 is TGTGCCAGCAGCTTAACGGCTGGACTAGCGGCCTTTTGGAATGAGCAGTTCTTC. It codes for CASSLTAGLAAFWNEQFF.

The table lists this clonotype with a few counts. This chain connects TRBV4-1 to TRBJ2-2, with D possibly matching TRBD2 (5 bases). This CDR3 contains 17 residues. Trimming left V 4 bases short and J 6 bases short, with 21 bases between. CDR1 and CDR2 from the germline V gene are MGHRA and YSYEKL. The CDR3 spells CASSPRGPTYDAGELFF. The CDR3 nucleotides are TGCGCCAGCAGCCCAAGAGGGCCCACTTACGACGCCGGGGAGCTGTTTTTT.

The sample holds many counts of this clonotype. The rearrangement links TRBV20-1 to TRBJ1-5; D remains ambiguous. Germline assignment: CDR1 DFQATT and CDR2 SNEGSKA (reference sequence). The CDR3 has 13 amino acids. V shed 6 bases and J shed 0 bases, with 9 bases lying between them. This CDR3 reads CSASRNSNQPQHF. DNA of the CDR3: TGCAGTGCCTCGCGTAATAGCAATCAGCCCCAGCATTTT.

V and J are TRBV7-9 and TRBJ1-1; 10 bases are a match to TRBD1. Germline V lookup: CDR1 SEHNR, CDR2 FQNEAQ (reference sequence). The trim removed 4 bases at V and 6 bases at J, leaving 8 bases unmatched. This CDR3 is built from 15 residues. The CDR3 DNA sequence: TGTGCCAGCAGCTCCTACCGGGACAGGGGCCCTGAAGCTTTCTTT. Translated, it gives CASSSYRDRGPEAFF.

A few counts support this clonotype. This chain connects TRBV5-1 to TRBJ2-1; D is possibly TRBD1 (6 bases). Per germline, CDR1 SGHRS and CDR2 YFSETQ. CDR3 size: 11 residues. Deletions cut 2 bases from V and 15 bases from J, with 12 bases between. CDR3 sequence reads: CASSLTGSVFF. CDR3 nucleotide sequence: TGCGCCAGCAGCTTAACAGGGTCGGTGTTCTTC. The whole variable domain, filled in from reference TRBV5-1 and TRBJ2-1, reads KAGVTQTPRYLIKTRGQQVTLSCSPISGHRSVSWYQQTPGQGLQFLFEYFSETQRNKGNFPGRFSGRQFSNSRSEMNVSTLELGDSALYLCASSLTGSVFFGPGTRLTVL.

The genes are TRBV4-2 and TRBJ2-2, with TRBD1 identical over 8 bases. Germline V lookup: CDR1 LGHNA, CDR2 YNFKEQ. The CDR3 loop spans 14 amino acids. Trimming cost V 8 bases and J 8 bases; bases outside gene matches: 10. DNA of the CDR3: TGTGCCAGCGTCGGACAGGGTAGTACGGGGGAGCTGTTTTTT. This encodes CASVGQGSTGELFF.

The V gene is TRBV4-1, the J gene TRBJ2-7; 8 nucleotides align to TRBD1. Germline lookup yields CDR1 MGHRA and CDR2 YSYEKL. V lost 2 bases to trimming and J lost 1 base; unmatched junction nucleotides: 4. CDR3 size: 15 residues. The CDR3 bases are TGCGCCAGCAGCCAAACACAGGGGGTATCCTACGAGCAGTACTTC. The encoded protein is CASSQTQGVSYEQYF.